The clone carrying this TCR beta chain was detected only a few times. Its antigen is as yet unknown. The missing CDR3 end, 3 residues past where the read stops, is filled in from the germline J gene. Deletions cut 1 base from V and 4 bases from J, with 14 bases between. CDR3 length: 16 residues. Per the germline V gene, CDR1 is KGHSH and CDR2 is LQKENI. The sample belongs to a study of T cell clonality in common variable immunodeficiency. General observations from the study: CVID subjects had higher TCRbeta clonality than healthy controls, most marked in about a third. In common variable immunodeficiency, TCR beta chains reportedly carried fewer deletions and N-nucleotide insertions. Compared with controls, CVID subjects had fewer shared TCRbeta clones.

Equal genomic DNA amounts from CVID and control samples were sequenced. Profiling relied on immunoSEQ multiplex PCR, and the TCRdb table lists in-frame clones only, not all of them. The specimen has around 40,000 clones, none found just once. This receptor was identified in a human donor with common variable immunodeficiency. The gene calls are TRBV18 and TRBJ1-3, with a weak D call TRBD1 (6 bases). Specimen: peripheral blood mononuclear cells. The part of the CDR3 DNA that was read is TGTGCCAGCTCACCACTACCAGGGGTAGGCGGAAACACC. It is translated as CASSPLPGVGGNT. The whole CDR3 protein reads CASSPLPGVGGNTIYF.